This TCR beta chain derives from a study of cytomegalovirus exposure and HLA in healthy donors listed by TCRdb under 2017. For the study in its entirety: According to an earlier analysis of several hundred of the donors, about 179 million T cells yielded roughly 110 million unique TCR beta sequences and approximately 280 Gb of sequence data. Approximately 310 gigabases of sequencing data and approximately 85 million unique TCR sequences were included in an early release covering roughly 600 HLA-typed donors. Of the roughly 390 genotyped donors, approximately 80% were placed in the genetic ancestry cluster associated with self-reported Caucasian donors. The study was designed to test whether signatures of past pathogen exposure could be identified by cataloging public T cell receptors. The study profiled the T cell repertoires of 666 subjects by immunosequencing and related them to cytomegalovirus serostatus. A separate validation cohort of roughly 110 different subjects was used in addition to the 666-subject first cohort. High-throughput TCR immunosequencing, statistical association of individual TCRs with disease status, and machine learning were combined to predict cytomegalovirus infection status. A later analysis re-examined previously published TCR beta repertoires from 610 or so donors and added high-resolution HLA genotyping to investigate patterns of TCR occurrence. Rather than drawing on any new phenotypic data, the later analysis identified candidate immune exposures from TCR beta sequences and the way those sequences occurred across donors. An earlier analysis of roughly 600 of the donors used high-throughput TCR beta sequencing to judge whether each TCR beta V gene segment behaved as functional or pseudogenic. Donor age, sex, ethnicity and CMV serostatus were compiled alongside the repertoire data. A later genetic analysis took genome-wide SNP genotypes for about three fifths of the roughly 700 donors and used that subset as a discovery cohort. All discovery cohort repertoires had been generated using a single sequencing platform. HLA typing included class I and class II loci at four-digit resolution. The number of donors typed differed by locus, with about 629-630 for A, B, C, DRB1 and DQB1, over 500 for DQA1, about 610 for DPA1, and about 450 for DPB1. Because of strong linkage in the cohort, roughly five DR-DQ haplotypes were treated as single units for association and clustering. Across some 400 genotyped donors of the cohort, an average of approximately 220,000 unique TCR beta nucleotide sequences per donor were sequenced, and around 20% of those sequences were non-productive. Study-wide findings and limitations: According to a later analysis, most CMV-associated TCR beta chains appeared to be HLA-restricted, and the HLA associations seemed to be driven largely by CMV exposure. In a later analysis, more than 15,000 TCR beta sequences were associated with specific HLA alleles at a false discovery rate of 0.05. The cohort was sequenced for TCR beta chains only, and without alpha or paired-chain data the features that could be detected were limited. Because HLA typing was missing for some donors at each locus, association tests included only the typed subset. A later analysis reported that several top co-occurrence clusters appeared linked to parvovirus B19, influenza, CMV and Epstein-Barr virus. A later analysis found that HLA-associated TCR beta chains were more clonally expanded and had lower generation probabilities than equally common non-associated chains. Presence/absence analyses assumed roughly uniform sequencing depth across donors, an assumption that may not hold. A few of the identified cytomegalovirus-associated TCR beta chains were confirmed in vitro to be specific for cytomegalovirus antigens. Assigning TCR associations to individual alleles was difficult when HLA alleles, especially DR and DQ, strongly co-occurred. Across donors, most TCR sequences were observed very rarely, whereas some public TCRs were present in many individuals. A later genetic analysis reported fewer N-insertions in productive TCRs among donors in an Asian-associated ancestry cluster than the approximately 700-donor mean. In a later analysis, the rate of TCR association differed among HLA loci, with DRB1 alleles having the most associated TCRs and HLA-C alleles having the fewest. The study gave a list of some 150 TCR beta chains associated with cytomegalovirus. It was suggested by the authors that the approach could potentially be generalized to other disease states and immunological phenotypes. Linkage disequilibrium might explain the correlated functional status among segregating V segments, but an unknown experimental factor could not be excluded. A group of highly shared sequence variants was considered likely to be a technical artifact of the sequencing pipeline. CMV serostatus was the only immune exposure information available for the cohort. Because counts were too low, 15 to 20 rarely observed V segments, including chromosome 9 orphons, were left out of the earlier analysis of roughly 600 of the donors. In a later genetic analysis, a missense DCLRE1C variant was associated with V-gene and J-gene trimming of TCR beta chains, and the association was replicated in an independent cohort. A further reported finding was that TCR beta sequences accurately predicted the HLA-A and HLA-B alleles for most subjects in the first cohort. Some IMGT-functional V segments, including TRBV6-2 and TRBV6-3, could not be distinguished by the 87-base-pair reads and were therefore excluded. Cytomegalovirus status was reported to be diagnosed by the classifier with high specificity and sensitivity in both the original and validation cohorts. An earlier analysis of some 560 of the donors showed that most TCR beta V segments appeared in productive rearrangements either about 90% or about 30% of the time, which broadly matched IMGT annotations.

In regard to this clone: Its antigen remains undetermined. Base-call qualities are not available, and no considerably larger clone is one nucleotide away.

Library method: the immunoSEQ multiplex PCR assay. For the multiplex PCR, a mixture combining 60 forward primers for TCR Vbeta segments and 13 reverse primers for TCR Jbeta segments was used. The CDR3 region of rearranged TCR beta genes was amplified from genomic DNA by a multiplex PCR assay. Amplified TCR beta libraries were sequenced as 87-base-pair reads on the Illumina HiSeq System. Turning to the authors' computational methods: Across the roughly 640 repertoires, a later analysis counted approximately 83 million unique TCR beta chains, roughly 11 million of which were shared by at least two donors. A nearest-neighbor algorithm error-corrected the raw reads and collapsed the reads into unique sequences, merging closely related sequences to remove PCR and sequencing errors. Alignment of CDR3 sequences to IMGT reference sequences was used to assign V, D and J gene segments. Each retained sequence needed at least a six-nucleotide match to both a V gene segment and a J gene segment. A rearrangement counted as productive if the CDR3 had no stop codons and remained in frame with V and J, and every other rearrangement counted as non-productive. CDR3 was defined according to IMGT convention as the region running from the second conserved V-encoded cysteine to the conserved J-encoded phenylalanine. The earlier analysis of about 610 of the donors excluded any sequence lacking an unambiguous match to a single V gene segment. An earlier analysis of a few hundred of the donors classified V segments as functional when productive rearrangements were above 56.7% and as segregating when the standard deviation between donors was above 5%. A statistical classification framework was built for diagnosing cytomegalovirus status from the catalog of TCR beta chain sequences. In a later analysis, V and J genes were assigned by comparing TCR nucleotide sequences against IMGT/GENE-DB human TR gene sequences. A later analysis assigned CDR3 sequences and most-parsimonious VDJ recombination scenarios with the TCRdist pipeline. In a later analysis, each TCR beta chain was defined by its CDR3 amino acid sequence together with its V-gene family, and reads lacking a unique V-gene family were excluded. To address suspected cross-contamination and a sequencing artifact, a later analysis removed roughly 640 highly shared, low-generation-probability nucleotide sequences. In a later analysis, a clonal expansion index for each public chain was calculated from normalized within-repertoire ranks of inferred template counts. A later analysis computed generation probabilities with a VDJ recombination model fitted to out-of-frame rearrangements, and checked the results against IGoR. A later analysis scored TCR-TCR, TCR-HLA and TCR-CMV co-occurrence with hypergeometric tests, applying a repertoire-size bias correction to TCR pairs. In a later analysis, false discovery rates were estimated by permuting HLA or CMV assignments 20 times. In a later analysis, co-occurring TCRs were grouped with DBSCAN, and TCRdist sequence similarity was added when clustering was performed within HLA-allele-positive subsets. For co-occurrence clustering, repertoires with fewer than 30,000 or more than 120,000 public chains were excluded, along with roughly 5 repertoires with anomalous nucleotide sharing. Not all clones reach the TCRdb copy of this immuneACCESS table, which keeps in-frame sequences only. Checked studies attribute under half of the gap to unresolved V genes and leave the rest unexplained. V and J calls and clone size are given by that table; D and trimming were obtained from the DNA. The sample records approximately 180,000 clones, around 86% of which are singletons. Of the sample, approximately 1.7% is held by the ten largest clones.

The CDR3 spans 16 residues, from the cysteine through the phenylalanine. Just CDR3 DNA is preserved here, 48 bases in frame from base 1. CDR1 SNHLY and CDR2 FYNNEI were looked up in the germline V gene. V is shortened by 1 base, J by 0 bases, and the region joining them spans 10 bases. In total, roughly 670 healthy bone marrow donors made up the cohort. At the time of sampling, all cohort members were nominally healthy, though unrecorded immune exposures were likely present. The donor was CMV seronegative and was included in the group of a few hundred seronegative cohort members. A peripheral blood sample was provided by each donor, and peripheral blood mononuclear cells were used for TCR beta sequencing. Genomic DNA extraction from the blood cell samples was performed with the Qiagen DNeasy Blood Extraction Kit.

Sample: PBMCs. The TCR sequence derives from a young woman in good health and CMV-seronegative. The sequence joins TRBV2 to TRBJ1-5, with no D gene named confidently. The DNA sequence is TGTGCCAGCAGTGAAGAAGCGGCTTATAGCAATCAGCCCCAGCATTTT. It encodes CASSEEAAYSNQPQHF.